This TCR beta chain appears in the sequencing data of a study of blood T cell repertoires in COVID-19. Everyone who took part was about 18 to 90 years old, and they came from 20 to 25 US areas. Participant-given clinical history determined each cohort assignment. Original data processing: By means of reference gene primer amplification, nucleated cell counts were estimated. Sequenced by immunoSEQ multiplex PCR; TCRdb stores in-frame clones only, minus some. The V and J calls and the clone size are those of that table, but D and trimming were determined from the DNA. The profile shows a few hundred thousand clones, under 90% of them singletons. The CDR3 extends over 14 amino acids. Deletions cut 6 bases from V and 4 bases from J, with 15 bases between. The germline V gene has CDR1 SGHRS and CDR2 YFSETQ.

What was sequenced was PBMCs or T cells enriched from blood (not recorded which). This TCR derives from a woman in her fifties or sixties who had recovered from COVID-19. The chain couples TRBV5-1 to TRBJ2-3, with D perhaps matching TRBD1 (5 bases). CDR3 amino acids: CASTMGQTPDTQYF. DNA of the CDR3: TGCGCCAGCACCATGGGGCAGACCCCAGATACGCAGTATTTT.